The rows below give T cell receptor beta chains drawn from one sample of a study of vaccination and CD4 T cells after COVID-19. Their recognized antigens are unknown. One entry per CDR3 protein results from TCRdb running MiXCR on the PCR reads. Of some 7,000 distinct CDR3 sequences in the sample, roughly 25% were seen once. Sequenced material: CD4+ T cells from blood, cultured in vitro, taken after SARS-CoV-2 vaccination. Receptors were obtained from a human donor who had recovered from COVID-19. Both conserved end residues are part of each CDR3. D genes are given only for firm matches. Clone size is shown for a subset of rows, as once, few, many or a class of expanded clone.

v_call	clone_size	j_call	d_call	cdr3_nt	cdr3_aa
TRBV7-8	.	TRBJ1-2	TRBD1	TGTGCCAGCAGCTTTTCCGGGACAGGGGGCTATGGCTACACCTTC	CASSFSGTGGYGYTF
TRBV6-5	few	TRBJ1-5	.	TGTGCCAGCAGTTACTCTAACAGGATTGACCAGCCCCAGCATTTT	CASSYSNRIDQPQHF
TRBV7-2	few	TRBJ2-1	.	TGTGCCAGCAGCCCTCAATGGGGCGGGATCCTGGGCAATGAGCAGTTCTTC	CASSPQWGGILGNEQFF
TRBV6-2/TRBV6-3	.	TRBJ2-7	TRBD2	TGTGCCAGCAGTCTTAGCGGGGGGGCTTCCTACGAGCAGTACTTC	CASSLSGGASYEQYF
TRBV19	.	TRBJ2-1	.	TGTGCCAGTAGTATCGGCTTCAGTGGCTCCTACAATGAGCAGTTCTTC	CASSIGFSGSYNEQFF
TRBV19	few	TRBJ2-7	.	TGTGCCAGTAGTCAGGCCACTGCCTACGAGCAGTACTTC	CASSQATAYEQYF
TRBV5-1	.	TRBJ2-5	.	TGCGCCAGCTGGCCCGGGAGCTCACAAGAGACCCAGTACTTC	CASWPGSSQETQYF
TRBV4-3	.	TRBJ2-7	.	TGCGCCAGCAGCCTCCAGGCCTCGAACCACGAGCAGTACTTC	CASSLQASNHEQYF
TRBV10-3	medium-sized	TRBJ2-7	TRBD2	TGTGCCATCAGTCCCCTAGCGGGGACCAATACCTACGAGCAGTACTTC	CAISPLAGTNTYEQYF
TRBV20-1	few	TRBJ1-1	.	TGCAGTGCTAGAGATCTACAGGGCGGGAACACTGAAGCTTTCTTT	CSARDLQGGNTEAFF
TRBV7-9	few	TRBJ1-1	.	TGTGCCAGCAGCTTAGATGGCAAGGGGAGAGGGGCTTTCTTT	CASSLDGKGRGAFF
TRBV24-1	.	TRBJ2-1	TRBD1	TGTGCCACCAGTGTGACAGGGTCGTGGGACAATGAGCAGTTCTTC	CATSVTGSWDNEQFF
TRBV10-3	.	TRBJ1-1	.	TGTGCCATCAGCAAGACTCCTGAGGGGACTGAAGCTTTCTTT	CAISKTPEGTEAFF
TRBV20-1	medium-sized	TRBJ2-1	.	TGCAGTGCTAGAGACTGGATCAATGAGCAGTTCTTC	CSARDWINEQFF
TRBV15	medium-sized	TRBJ2-3	.	TGTGCCACTCCCCTAAGCACAGATACGCAGTATTTT	CATPLSTDTQYF
TRBV18	medium-sized	TRBJ1-6	TRBD1	TGTGCCAGCTCACCCCCTACTACGACAGGGGTCTCACCCCTCCACTTT	CASSPPTTTGVSPLHF
TRBV5-1	few	TRBJ2-7	.	TGCGCCAGCAGCTTGGCGCCGAGACTAGACCCCTACGAGCAGTACTTC	CASSLAPRLDPYEQYF
TRBV5-6	.	TRBJ1-2	TRBD1	TGTGCCAGCAGCTTGGGGGGACAGGGTAACTATGGCTACACCTTC	CASSLGGQGNYGYTF
TRBV18	.	TRBJ2-7	.	TGTGCCAGCTCACTCGGGGCAGGAGCCGAGCAGTACTTC	CASSLGAGAEQYF
TRBV6-1	few	TRBJ2-7	TRBD2	TGTGCCAGCAGTGCCGGGGGGGTGAGAAGCTCCTACGAGCAGTACTTC	CASSAGGVRSSYEQYF
TRBV20-1	.	TRBJ1-1	.	TGCAGTGCTAGTACAGGCTACTTGAACACTGAAGCTTTCTTT	CSASTGYLNTEAFF
TRBV20-1	medium-sized	TRBJ1-5	.	TGCAGTGCTAGAGAGGGACCCGGTCGGCCCCAGCATTTT	CSAREGPGRPQHF
TRBV19	medium-sized	TRBJ1-5	.	TGTGCCAGTAGTCCCCCCGGACGGCGTAGCAATCAGCCCCAGCATTTT	CASSPPGRRSNQPQHF
TRBV7-2	.	TRBJ2-3	TRBD2	TGTGCCAGCAGCGATAGCGGGCCCACAGATACGCAGTATTTT	CASSDSGPTDTQYF
TRBV28	few	TRBJ2-7	TRBD1	TGTGCCAGCAGTGGACAGGGGGTTTCCTTC	CASSGQGVSF
TRBV20-1	few	TRBJ2-3	TRBD2	TGCAGTGCTCCGCGTGGGGGACTAGGCACAGATACGCAGTATTTT	CSAPRGGLGTDTQYF
TRBV6-1	medium-sized	TRBJ1-6	.	TGTGCCAGCGGGGCCAGGGTATATTCACCCCTCCACTTT	CASGARVYSPLHF
TRBV6-5	large	TRBJ1-2	.	TGTGCCAGCAGTTTACAGGGTTACTATGGCTACACCTTC	CASSLQGYYGYTF
TRBV20-1	.	TRBJ1-6	TRBD1	TGCAGTGCTCCCGGGGGAACAGGGGTAGATTCCTATAATTCACCCCTCCACTTT	CSAPGGTGVDSYNSPLHF
TRBV19	medium-sized	TRBJ1-1	.	TGTGCCAGTAGTACCTGGGGGGGTCGGAACACTGAAGCTTTCTTT	CASSTWGGRNTEAFF
TRBV20-1	few	TRBJ1-6	.	TGCAGTGCTAAGAAGGGAATCAATAATTCACCCCTCCACTTT	CSAKKGINNSPLHF
TRBV6-5	.	TRBJ1-6	.	TGTGCCAGCAGTTTCCTCGCCGGGGGGGGCTCACCCCTCCACTTT	CASSFLAGGGSPLHF
TRBV20-1	large	TRBJ1-6	TRBD1	TGCAGTGCTAGGGATTGGCGGACAGGGGCTAATTCACCCCTCCACTTT	CSARDWRTGANSPLHF
TRBV7-2	few	TRBJ2-3	.	TGTGCCAGCAGGGTGGGGCTAGCGTTTTTAGATACGCAGTATTTT	CASRVGLAFLDTQYF
TRBV19	.	TRBJ2-1	TRBD2	TGTGCCAGTAGTACGGCAGGGAGCGGGGGGCCCTACTACAATGAGCAGTTCTTC	CASSTAGSGGPYYNEQFF
TRBV7-2	few	TRBJ1-1	TRBD1	TGTGCCAGCAGTTGGGACAGGGGGAACACTGAAGCTTTCTTT	CASSWDRGNTEAFF
TRBV6-1	medium-sized	TRBJ2-5	TRBD1	TGTGCCAGCAATAGGGACAGGCTTCAAGAGACCCAGTACTTC	CASNRDRLQETQYF
TRBV6-1	few	TRBJ1-6	.	TGTGCCAGCAAAACGACAGTAAAGGGTTCACCCCTCCACTTT	CASKTTVKGSPLHF
TRBV20-1	.	TRBJ2-7	.	TGCAGTGCTAGGTCTGGGGTATCTTACGAGCAGTACTTC	CSARSGVSYEQYF
TRBV21-1	once	TRBJ2-5	.	TGTGCCAGCAGCTCACCGGGACAGGGGAAAGAGACCCAGTACTTC	CASSSPGQGKETQYF
TRBV7-9	few	TRBJ1-6	.	TGTGCCAGCAGCTTAGCGGGGCAGGGGATGTATAATTCACCCCTCCACTTT	CASSLAGQGMYNSPLHF
TRBV20-1	few	TRBJ1-2	TRBD1	TGCAGTGCTAGTGTTGTGAGACAGGGGTCTGGCTACACCTTC	CSASVVRQGSGYTF
TRBV6-5	medium-sized	TRBJ2-5	.	TGTGCCAGCAGTTACTCTCCATTTGGCGGGTCCCAAGAGACCCAGTACTTC	CASSYSPFGGSQETQYF
TRBV6-2/TRBV6-3	.	TRBJ1-5	TRBD1	TGTGCCAGCAGTGACAGGGGCCAGCCCCAGCATTTT	CASSDRGQPQHF
TRBV5-6	few	TRBJ1-5	.	TGTGCCAGCAGCCAGGACAGCAATCAGCCCCAGCATTTT	CASSQDSNQPQHF
TRBV2	.	TRBJ2-5	.	TGTGCCAGCAAGGAAGAGACCCAGTACTTC	CASKEETQYF
TRBV27	.	TRBJ2-5	.	TGTGCCAGCAGAACTAGGACCAAGGATATGAAGACCCAGTACTTC	CASRTRTKDMKTQYF
TRBV11-2	medium-sized	TRBJ2-5	.	TGTGCCAGCAGCTTAGGAGAGGGCGGGACGAAAGGGACCCAGTACTTC	CASSLGEGGTKGTQYF
TRBV20-1	few	TRBJ2-3	TRBD2	TGCAGTGCTACCCCGGGAGGCCCTAGCACAGATACGCAGTATTTT	CSATPGGPSTDTQYF
TRBV20-1	few	TRBJ1-1	.	TGCAGTGCTAGAACCCCGGTACAGTGGGAAGCTTTCTTT	CSARTPVQWEAFF
TRBV6-1	few	TRBJ2-7	.	TGTGCTCTTGAATCCAACGGGGTCACCTACGAGCAGTACTTC	CALESNGVTYEQYF
TRBV7-9	.	TRBJ1-2	TRBD1	TGTGCCAGCAGCTCCAGGGGGGGCCGTGGGGGCTATGGCTACACCTTC	CASSSRGGRGGYGYTF
TRBV7-9	few	TRBJ2-7	.	TGTGCCAGCAGCCCGATCTCAAAGGGCGAGCAGTACTTC	CASSPISKGEQYF
TRBV20-1	.	TRBJ1-2	.	TGCAGTGCTAGAGATCCAATTGGGGGGGCAAGAAACTATGGCTACACCTTC	CSARDPIGGARNYGYTF
TRBV28	.	TRBJ1-1	.	TGTGCCAGCAACGGGAACACTGAAGCTTTCTTT	CASNGNTEAFF
TRBV20-1	.	TRBJ2-1	.	TGCAGTGCTAGAGAACCGGGAGCAGATTACAATGAGCAGTTCTTC	CSAREPGADYNEQFF
TRBV6-5	few	TRBJ2-1	.	TGTGCCAGCAGTTGGGATAGGTACAATGAGCAGTTCTTC	CASSWDRYNEQFF
TRBV5-6	.	TRBJ1-2	.	TGTGCCAGCAGCTTGGGAGGGTTCAGGTATGGCTACACCTTC	CASSLGGFRYGYTF
TRBV6-1	few	TRBJ1-2	.	TGTGCCAGCAGTGAAAGAGGGGGGCTCCCGGATGGCTACACCTTC	CASSERGGLPDGYTF
TRBV6-1	few	TRBJ1-2	TRBD1	TGTGCCAGCAGTGTGGGACAGCGAACAATGAACTATGGCTACACCTTC	CASSVGQRTMNYGYTF